This passage covers 19 T cell receptor beta chains from one sample sequenced in a study of technical replicates of blood from a few donors. Profiling relied on immunoSEQ multiplex PCR, and the TCRdb table lists in-frame clones only, not all of them. Of about 75,000 clones in the sample, 92% were seen once. The sample was T cells isolated from PBMCs. These TCRs come from a human donor in good health.

The V call is TRBV7-8, the J call TRBJ2-1; possible D gene TRBD1, 5 bases. CDR3 length: 16 amino acids. Germline CDR1 SGHVS, CDR2 FQNEAQ. With 6 bases removed from V and 4 bases from J, the gap between germline ends came to 19 bases. The CDR3 loop reads CASRSGWAPRYNEQFF. The DNA for the CDR3 is TGTGCCAGCAGATCAGGGTGGGCACCCAGATACAATGAGCAGTTCTTC.

This chain connects TRBV7-9 to TRBJ1-2; TRBD1 matches at 7 bases. The junction had 4 bases not matched to a gene; V was cut back by 5 bases and J by 4 bases. Germline CDR1 SEHNR, CDR2 FQNEAQ (reference sequence). This CDR3 has 13 residues. CDR3 in amino acids: CASSPGGVYGYTF. CDR3 DNA sequence: TGTGCCAGCAGCCCAGGGGGTGTCTATGGCTACACCTTC.

The CDR3 region has the DNA TGTGCCAGCAGTTTATTGTCCGGGACAGGGATAAATTGGTATGGCTACACCTTC. This encodes CASSLLSGTGINWYGYTF. The chain uses TRBV27 and TRBJ1-2; 9 bases agree with TRBD1. The V and J ends lost 1 base and 5 bases, in that order; junction bases with no gene match: 14. The germline CDR1 and CDR2 sequences are MNHEY and SMNVEV (reference sequence). The CDR3 spans 18 residues.

The CDR3: CSKTAYEQYF. In DNA form, the CDR3 reads TGCAGCAAAACGGCCTACGAGCAGTACTTC. The J gene is TRBJ2-7, the V gene TRBV29-1; D gene uncertain. Deletions cut 8 bases from V and 2 bases from J, with 7 bases between. The CDR3 sequence is 10 residues long. The germline gives CDR1 SQVTM, CDR2 ANQGSEA.

The sample holds a few counts of this clone. The chain couples TRBV15 to TRBJ2-3; 7 positions agree with TRBD2. Germline lookup yields CDR1 LNHNV and CDR2 YYDKDF (reference sequence). J was trimmed by 8 bases and V by 1 base; bases with no gene match: 3. The CDR3 contains 13 residues. The CDR3 sequence is CATSRVGGSTQYF. The CDR3 DNA reads as TGTGCCACCAGCAGAGTGGGGGGGAGTACGCAGTATTTT.

This chain connects TRBV7-2 to TRBJ2-5, with D maybe TRBD1 (5 bases). The ends were cut back, 2 bases at V and 2 bases at J, with 6 bases in the middle. The CDR3 is made up of 13 amino acids. Per germline, CDR1 SGHTA and CDR2 FQGNSA. The CDR3: CASSLQGQETQYF. DNA for the CDR3: TGTGCCAGCAGCTTACAGGGACAAGAGACCCAGTACTTC.

The chain links TRBV19 to TRBJ1-2; TRBD1 matches at 8 bases. With V trimmed by 7 bases and J by 5 bases, 9 bases remained unmatched. This CDR3 comprises 14 residues. Germline CDR1 and CDR2: LNHDA and SQIVND (reference sequence). As DNA, the CDR3 is TGTGCCAGTACTATGGACAGGGAGTATTATGGCTACACCTTC. Amino acid sequence: CASTMDREYYGYTF.

The genes are TRBV7-8 and TRBJ2-5, with TRBD2 identical over 11 bases. V shed 5 bases and J 7 bases; nucleotides not matched to a gene: 12. CDR1 is SGHVS, CDR2 FQNEAQ, per germline. The CDR3 consists of 16 residues. Here the CDR3 DNA reads TGTGCCAGCAGCCTGGGGACTAGCGGAAGGGCTGGGACCCAGTACTTC. Encoded protein: CASSLGTSGRAGTQYF.

The J gene is TRBJ2-4, the V gene TRBV27; D may be TRBD1 (5 bases). Germline CDR1 and CDR2: MNHEY and SMNVEV (reference sequence). The CDR3 has 16 residues. Deletions cut 2 bases from V and 0 bases from J, with 11 bases between. CDR3 nucleotides: TGTGCCAGCAGTTTAGGGGCAGAACTAGCCAAAAACATTCAGTACTTC. It encodes CASSLGAELAKNIQYF.

The rearrangement links TRBV10-3 to TRBJ2-1; 8 bases are shared with TRBD2. This CDR3 has 15 residues. Germline values: CDR1 ENHRY, CDR2 SYGVKD. The ends lost 3 bases at V and 4 bases at J; junction bases unmatched: 5. DNA for the CDR3: TGTGCCATCAGTGACCCCGGGACTAGATACAATGAGCAGTTCTTC. Protein sequence: CAISDPGTRYNEQFF.

This rearrangement joins TRBV19 to TRBJ1-5, with TRBD1 as a possible D gene (6 bases). The CDR3 covers 14 residues. With 3 bases removed from V and 6 bases from J, the gap between germline ends came to 12 bases. Germline assignment: CDR1 LNHDA and CDR2 SQIVND (reference sequence). CDR3: CASSILTGSQPQHF. CDR3 sequence (DNA): TGTGCCAGTAGTATCCTGACAGGAAGTCAGCCCCAGCATTTT.

The CDR3, as DNA: TGTGCCAGCAGTTACAGGGGACTCTCCTACGAGCAGTACTTC. This sequence encodes CASSYRGLSYEQYF. The rearrangement links TRBV6-5 to TRBJ2-7; the D gene is possibly TRBD2 (6 bases). Germline V gene data show CDR1 as MNHEY and CDR2 as SVGAGI. The CDR3 loop spans 14 amino acids. The V end was cut by 2 bases, the J end by 0 bases, with 8 bases between.

This sequence joins TRBV4-3 and TRBJ2-5; TRBD2 agrees at 8 bases. The CDR3 spans 16 residues. CDR1 and CDR2 from the germline V gene are LGHNA and YSLEER. V shed 3 bases, J shed 3 bases, and the junction held 9 bases outside the gene matches. The CDR3 DNA reads TGCGCCAGCAGCCAGAGGGGACTAGATTTAAAAGAGACCCAGTACTTC. It is translated as CASSQRGLDLKETQYF.

The sample holds one count of this clone. This chain uses TRBV29-1 with TRBJ1-5; D not resolved. Germline CDR1 and CDR2: SQVTM and ANQGSEA. V lost 3 bases, J lost 3 bases, and 9 bases lay in between. This CDR3 region has 13 residues. CDR3 loop: CSVDLGPNQPQHF. CDR3 nucleotides: TGCAGCGTTGATTTGGGCCCCAATCAGCCCCAGCATTTT.

This rearrangement joins TRBV2 to TRBJ2-7, with 8 nucleotides matching TRBD2. This CDR3 has 14 amino acids. Germline values: CDR1 SNHLY, CDR2 FYNNEI. The ends lost 4 bases at V and 4 bases at J; junction bases unmatched: 6. This chain's CDR3 is CASSVEREFYEQYF. The CDR3 DNA sequence: TGTGCCAGCAGTGTTGAGCGGGAGTTTTACGAGCAGTACTTC.

The chain couples TRBV7-9 to TRBJ2-7; 14 bases are shared with TRBD2. Germline assignment: CDR1 SEHNR and CDR2 FQNEAQ (reference sequence). Trimming removed 4 bases from V and 7 bases from J; junction bases left unmatched: 6. The CDR3 is 15 amino acids. CDR3 nucleotides: TGTGCCAGCAGCTCCGGACTAGCGGGAGGAAATGAGCAGTACTTC. This gives the protein CASSSGLAGGNEQYF.

The rearrangement joins TRBV19 to TRBJ2-7; the match to TRBD1 covers 9 bases. J was trimmed by 4 bases and V by 4 bases; bases with no gene match: 5. The germline V gene has CDR1 LNHDA and CDR2 SQIVND (reference sequence). The CDR3 loop spans 14 amino acids. The CDR3, as DNA: TGTGCCAGTAGTACCGGACAGGGGAAATACGAGCAGTACTTC. Amino acids: CASSTGQGKYEQYF. Drawing the rest from reference TRBV19 and TRBJ2-7, the complete variable domain is DGGITQSPKYLFRKEGQNVTLSCEQNLNHDAMYWYRQDPGQGLRLIYYSQIVNDFQKGDIAEGYSVSREKKESFPLTVTSAQKNPTAFYLCASSTGQGKYEQYFGPGTRLTVT.

This chain connects TRBV5-6 to TRBJ2-7; 8 bases are a match to TRBD1. The CDR3 loop spans 13 amino acids. V trimming: 2 bases; J trimming: 5 bases; junction bases outside the gene matches: 3. The germline CDR1 and CDR2 sequences are SGHDT and YYEEEE. CDR3 nucleotides: TGTGCCAGCAGCTTTCACAGGGGGGACGAGCAGTACTTC. It encodes CASSFHRGDEQYF.

This clone appeared once. V is TRBV19 and J is TRBJ1-5; D is uncertain. Trimming took 6 bases from V and 1 from J, leaving 16 bases between them. CDR1 LNHDA and CDR2 SQIVND come from the germline V gene (reference sequence). CDR3 length: 16 residues. CDR3 protein: CASRKSPGQSNQPQHF. In DNA form, the CDR3 reads TGTGCCAGTAGAAAAAGCCCTGGGCAGAGCAATCAGCCCCAGCATTTT. Looking up the rest from reference TRBV19 and TRBJ1-5 gives the full variable domain: DGGITQSPKYLFRKEGQNVTLSCEQNLNHDAMYWYRQDPGQGLRLIYYSQIVNDFQKGDIAEGYSVSREKKESFPLTVTSAQKNPTAFYLCASRKSPGQSNQPQHFGDGTRLSIL.